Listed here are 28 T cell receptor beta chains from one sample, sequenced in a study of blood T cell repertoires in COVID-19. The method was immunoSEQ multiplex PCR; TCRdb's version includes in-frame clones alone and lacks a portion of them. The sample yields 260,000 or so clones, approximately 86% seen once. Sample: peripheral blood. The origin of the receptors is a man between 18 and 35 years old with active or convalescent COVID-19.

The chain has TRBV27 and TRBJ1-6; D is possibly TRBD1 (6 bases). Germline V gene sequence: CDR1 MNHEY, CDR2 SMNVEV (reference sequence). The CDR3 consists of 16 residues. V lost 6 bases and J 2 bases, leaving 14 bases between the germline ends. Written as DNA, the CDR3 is TGTGCCAGCAGACACATACAGGGACCCTATAATTCACCCCTCCACTTT. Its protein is CASRHIQGPYNSPLHF.

The CDR3 DNA reads TGCGCCAGCAGCCAAATAAGCCGGGACAGAGATTATGGCTACACCTTC. The encoded protein is CASSQISRDRDYGYTF. The chain carries TRBV4-1 and TRBJ1-2; 7 bases line up with TRBD1. Trimming took 2 bases from V and 5 from J; bases not matched to a gene: 11. Per germline, CDR1 MGHRA and CDR2 YSYEKL. The CDR3 contains 16 residues.

The chain's CDR3 is CASSIGGDQPQHF. The CDR3 bases are TGTGCCAGTTCCATCGGGGGGGATCAGCCCCAGCATTTT. The genes are TRBV19 and TRBJ1-5; possibly TRBD1 for D (5 bases). Trimming shortened V by 8 bases and J by 5 bases, and 13 bases separated the two germline ends. Germline CDR1 reads LNHDA; CDR2 reads SQIVND (reference sequence). This CDR3 spans 13 amino acids.

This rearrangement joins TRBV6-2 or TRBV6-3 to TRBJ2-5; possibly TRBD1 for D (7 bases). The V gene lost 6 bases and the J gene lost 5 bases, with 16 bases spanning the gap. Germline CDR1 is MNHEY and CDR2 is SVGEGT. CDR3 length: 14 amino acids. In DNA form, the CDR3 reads TGTGCCAGCAGCACGGGACTCAGGGGGGAGACCCAGTACTTC. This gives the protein CASSTGLRGETQYF.

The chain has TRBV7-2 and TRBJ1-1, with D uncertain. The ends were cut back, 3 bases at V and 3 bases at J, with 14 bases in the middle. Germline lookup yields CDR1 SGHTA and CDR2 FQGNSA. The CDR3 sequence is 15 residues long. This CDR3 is CASSLEGSWDTEAFF. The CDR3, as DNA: TGTGCCAGCAGCTTGGAGGGCTCTTGGGACACTGAAGCTTTCTTT.

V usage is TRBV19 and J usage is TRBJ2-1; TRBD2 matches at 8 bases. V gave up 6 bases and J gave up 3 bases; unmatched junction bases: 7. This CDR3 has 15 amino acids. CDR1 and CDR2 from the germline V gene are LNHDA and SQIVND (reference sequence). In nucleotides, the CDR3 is TGTGCCAGTAGCCTGAGACTAGCGTTCTACAATGAGCAGTTCTTC. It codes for CASSLRLAFYNEQFF.

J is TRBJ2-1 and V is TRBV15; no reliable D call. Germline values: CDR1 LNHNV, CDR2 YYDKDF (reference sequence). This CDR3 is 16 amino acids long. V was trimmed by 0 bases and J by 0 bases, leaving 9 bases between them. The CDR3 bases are TGTGCCACCAGCAGAGACGCGGCGAGCTCCTACAATGAGCAGTTCTTC. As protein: CATSRDAASSYNEQFF.

The CDR3 sequence is CASRGYGEDFNYGYTF. CDR3 sequence (DNA): TGTGCCAGCCGAGGTTACGGCGAGGATTTTAACTATGGCTACACCTTC. V is TRBV11-3 and J is TRBJ1-2; D is uncertain. CDR1 SGHNT and CDR2 YENEEA come from the germline V gene. Deletions cut 8 bases from V and 1 base from J, with 20 bases between. There are 16 residues in the CDR3.

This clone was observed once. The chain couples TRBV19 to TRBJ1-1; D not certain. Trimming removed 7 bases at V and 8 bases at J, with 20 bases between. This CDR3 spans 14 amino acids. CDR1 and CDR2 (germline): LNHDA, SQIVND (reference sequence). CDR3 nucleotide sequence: TGTGCCAGTACCCAAACGGACTCTCTAGAAGAAGCTTTCTTT. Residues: CASTQTDSLEEAFF.

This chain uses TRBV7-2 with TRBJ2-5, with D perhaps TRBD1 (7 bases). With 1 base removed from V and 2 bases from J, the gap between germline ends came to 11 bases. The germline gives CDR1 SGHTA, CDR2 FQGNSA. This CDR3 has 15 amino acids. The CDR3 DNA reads TGTGCCAGCAGCTTAGAGCAGGGGGGTCAAGAGACCCAGTACTTC. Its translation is CASSLEQGGQETQYF.

DNA for the CDR3: TGCGCCAGCAGTGGAGCTTTCGGCTACACCTTC. It translates to CASSGAFGYTF. The chain is built from TRBV5-1 and TRBJ1-2; D ambiguous. This CDR3 comprises 11 residues. Germline V gene data show CDR1 as SGHRS and CDR2 as YFSETQ. V was clipped by 5 bases and J by 8 bases, with 10 bases between them.

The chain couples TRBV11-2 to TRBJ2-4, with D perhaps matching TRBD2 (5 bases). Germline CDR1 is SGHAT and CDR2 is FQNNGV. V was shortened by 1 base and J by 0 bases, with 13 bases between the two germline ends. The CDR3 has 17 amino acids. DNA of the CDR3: TGTGCCAGCAGCTTAGGGCCTAGCTTTCTAGCCAAAAACATTCAGTACTTC. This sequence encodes CASSLGPSFLAKNIQYF.

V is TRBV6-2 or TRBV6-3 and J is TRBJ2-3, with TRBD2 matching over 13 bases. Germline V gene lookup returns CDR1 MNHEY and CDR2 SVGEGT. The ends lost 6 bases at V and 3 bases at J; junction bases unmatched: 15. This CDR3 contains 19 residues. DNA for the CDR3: TGTGCCAGCAGCCTCCAACTAGCGGGGGGGCCTGGTCTAACAGATACGCAGTATTTT. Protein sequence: CASSLQLAGGPGLTDTQYF.

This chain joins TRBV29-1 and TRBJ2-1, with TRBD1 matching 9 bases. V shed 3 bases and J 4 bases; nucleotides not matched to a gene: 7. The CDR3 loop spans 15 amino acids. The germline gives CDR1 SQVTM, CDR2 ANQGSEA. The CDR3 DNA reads TGCAGCGTTGAGCTCGCCGGGACAGGGTACAATGAGCAGTTCTTC. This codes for CSVELAGTGYNEQFF.

The CDR3 DNA reads TGTGCCAGCAGGACAGGGTCTGAAGCTTTCTTT. Protein sequence: CASRTGSEAFF. The V call is TRBV6-6, the J call TRBJ1-1, with TRBD1 identical over 7 bases. Germline-derived CDR1 and CDR2 are MNHNY and SVGAGI (reference sequence). V trimming: 6 bases; J trimming: 6 bases; junction bases outside the gene matches: 1. This CDR3 has 11 amino acids.

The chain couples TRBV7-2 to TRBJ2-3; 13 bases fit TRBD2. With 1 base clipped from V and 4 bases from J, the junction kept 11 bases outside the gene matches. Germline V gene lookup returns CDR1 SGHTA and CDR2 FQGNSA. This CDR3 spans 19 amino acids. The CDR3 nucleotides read TGTGCCAGCAGCTTAGGTTTGGCGGGACTAGCGGGGAAATCAGATACGCAGTATTTT. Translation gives CASSLGLAGLAGKSDTQYF.

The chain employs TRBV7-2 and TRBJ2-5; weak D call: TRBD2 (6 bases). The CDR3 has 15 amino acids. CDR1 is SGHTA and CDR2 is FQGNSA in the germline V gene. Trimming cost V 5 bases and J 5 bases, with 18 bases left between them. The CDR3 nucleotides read TGTGCCAGCAGCACGTCCGCGACTAGAGGGGAGACCCAGTACTTC. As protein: CASSTSATRGETQYF.

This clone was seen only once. This chain's CDR3 is CASSQTTRDSYEQYF. The DNA of the CDR3 is TGTGCCAGCAGCCAAACAACCCGGGACAGCTACGAGCAGTACTTC. This rearrangement joins TRBV14 to TRBJ2-7; 7 bases match TRBD1. Germline V gives CDR1 SGHDN, CDR2 FVKESK. J lost 3 bases, V lost 2 bases, and 7 bases had no gene match. CDR3 length: 15 residues. Full variable domain (outside the CDR3, taken from reference TRBV14 and TRBJ2-7): EAGVTQFPSHSVIEKGQTVTLRCDPISGHDNLYWYRRVMGKEIKFLLHFVKESKQDESGMPNNRFLAERTGGTYSTLKVQPAELEDSGVYFCASSQTTRDSYEQYFGPGTRLTVT.

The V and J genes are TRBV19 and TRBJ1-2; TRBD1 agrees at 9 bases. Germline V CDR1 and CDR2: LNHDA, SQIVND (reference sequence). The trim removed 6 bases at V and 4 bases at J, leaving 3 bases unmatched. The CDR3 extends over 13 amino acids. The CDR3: CASRRGQGYGYTF. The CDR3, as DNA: TGTGCCAGTAGGAGGGGACAGGGCTATGGCTACACCTTC.

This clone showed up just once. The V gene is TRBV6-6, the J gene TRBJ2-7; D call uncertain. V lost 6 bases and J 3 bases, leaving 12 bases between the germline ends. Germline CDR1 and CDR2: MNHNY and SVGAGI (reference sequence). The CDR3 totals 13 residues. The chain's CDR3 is CASSPTRFYEQYF. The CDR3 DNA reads TGTGCCAGCAGCCCTACCCGATTCTACGAGCAGTACTTC.

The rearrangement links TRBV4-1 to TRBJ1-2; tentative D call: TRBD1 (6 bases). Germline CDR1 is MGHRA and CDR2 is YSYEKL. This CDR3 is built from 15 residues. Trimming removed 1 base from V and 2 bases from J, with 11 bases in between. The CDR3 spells CASSQGGGPNYGYTF. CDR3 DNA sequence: TGCGCCAGCAGCCAAGGGGGGGGGCCAAACTATGGCTACACCTTC.

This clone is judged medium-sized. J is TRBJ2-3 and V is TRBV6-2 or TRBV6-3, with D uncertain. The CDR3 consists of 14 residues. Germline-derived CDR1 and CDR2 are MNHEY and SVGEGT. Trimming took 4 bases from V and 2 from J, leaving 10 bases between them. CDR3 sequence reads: CASSFPGDTDTQYF. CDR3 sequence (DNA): TGTGCCAGCAGTTTCCCTGGAGACACAGATACGCAGTATTTT.

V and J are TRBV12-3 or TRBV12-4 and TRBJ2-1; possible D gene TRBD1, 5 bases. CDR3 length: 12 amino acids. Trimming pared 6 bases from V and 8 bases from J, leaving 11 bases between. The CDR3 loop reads CASSPSRDEQFF. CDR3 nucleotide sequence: TGTGCCAGCAGCCCCTCCAGGGATGAGCAGTTCTTC.

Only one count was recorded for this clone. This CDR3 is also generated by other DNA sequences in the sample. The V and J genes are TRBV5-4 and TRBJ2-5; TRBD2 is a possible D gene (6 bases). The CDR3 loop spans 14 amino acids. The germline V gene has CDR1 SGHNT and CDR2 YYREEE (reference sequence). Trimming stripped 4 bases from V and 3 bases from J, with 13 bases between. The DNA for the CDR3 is TGTGCCAGCAGCCCCGGGACTGATAAAGAGACCCAGTACTTC. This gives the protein CASSPGTDKETQYF.

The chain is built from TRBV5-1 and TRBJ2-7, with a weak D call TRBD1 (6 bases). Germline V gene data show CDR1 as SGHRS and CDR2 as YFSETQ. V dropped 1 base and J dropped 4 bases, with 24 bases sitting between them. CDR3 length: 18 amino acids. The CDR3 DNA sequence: TGCGCCAGCAGCTTGCCCCTGACAGGACCCCATGAGCCTTACGAGCAGTACTTC. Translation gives CASSLPLTGPHEPYEQYF.

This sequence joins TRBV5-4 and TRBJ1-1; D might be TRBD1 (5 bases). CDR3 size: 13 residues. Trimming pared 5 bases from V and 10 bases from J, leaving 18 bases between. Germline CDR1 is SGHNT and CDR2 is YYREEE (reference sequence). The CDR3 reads CASRYGTEEGAFF. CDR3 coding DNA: TGTGCCAGCAGATACGGGACCGAGGAGGGAGCTTTCTTT.

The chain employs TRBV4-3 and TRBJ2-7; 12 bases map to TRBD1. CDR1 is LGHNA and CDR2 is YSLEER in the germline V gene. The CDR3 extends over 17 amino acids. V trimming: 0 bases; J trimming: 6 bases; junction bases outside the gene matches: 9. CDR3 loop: CASSQEVGTGGFREQYF. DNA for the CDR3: TGCGCCAGCAGCCAAGAAGTTGGGACAGGGGGCTTCCGCGAGCAGTACTTC.

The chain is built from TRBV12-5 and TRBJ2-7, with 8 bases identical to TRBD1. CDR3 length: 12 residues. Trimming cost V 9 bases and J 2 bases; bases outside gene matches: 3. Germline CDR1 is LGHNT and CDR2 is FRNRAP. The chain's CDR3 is CARGTGTYEQYF. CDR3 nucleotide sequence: TGTGCTAGGGGGACAGGAACCTACGAGCAGTACTTC.